These 10 T cell receptor beta chains were sequenced from one sample in a study of blood T cell repertoires in COVID-19. The data were produced by immunoSEQ multiplex PCR, yet TCRdb's version contains in-frame clones alone and is incomplete. The table includes fewer than 650,000 clones, 85% to 90% detected once. Material: peripheral blood. The receptors originated from a woman between 45 and 60 years old with COVID-19, enrolled during active disease.

The chain joins TRBV5-1 to TRBJ1-3; tentative D call: TRBD1 (6 bases). Trimming stripped 3 bases from V and 4 bases from J, with 17 bases between. CDR3 length equals 16 residues. Looked up from germline, CDR1 is SGHRS and CDR2 is YFSETQ. The CDR3 sequence is CASSSTSGGPGNTIYF. The CDR3 DNA reads TGCGCCAGCAGCTCGACCTCCGGGGGGCCCGGAAACACCATATATTTT.

The genes are TRBV5-1 and TRBJ1-4; D is perhaps TRBD1 (5 bases). The CDR3 is made up of 14 amino acids. V dropped 6 bases and J dropped 5 bases, with 14 bases sitting between them. Per the germline V gene, CDR1 is SGHRS and CDR2 is YFSETQ. Here the CDR3 reads CASKSTALNEKLFF. As DNA, the CDR3 is TGCGCCAGCAAATCGACAGCGCTGAATGAAAAACTGTTTTTT. Drawing the rest from reference TRBV5-1 and TRBJ1-4, the complete variable domain is KAGVTQTPRYLIKTRGQQVTLSCSPISGHRSVSWYQQTPGQGLQFLFEYFSETQRNKGNFPGRFSGRQFSNSRSEMNVSTLELGDSALYLCASKSTALNEKLFFGSGTQLSVL.

The V and J genes are TRBV10-3 and TRBJ2-3; 8 nucleotides align to TRBD2. Per germline, CDR1 ENHRY and CDR2 SYGVKD. This CDR3 spans 15 amino acids. Trimming cost V 4 bases and J 6 bases; bases outside gene matches: 9. CDR3 in DNA: TGTGCCATCAGTGGCGGGGGGATGTCGGGGGATACGCAGTATTTT. Protein: CAISGGGMSGDTQYF.

CDR3 sequence reads: CASSLSRQGDGYTF. The CDR3 region has the DNA TGTGCCAGCAGCTTATCTCGCCAGGGGGATGGCTACACCTTC. This chain uses TRBV11-2 with TRBJ1-2, with 7 bases that match TRBD1. Germline V gene data show CDR1 as SGHAT and CDR2 as FQNNGV. The CDR3 totals 14 residues. Germline trimming cut 2 bases from V and 6 bases from J; bases unmatched to any gene: 6.

The rearrangement joins TRBV5-1 to TRBJ1-1; no reliable D call. This CDR3 region has 11 residues. V shed 4 bases and J shed 10 bases, with 11 bases lying between them. CDR1 is SGHRS and CDR2 is YFSETQ in the germline V gene. CDR3: CASSPRAGAFF. CDR3 nucleotides: TGCGCCAGCAGCCCCCGGGCGGGAGCTTTCTTT. The full variable domain, rest sourced from reference TRBV5-1 and TRBJ1-1, is KAGVTQTPRYLIKTRGQQVTLSCSPISGHRSVSWYQQTPGQGLQFLFEYFSETQRNKGNFPGRFSGRQFSNSRSEMNVSTLELGDSALYLCASSPRAGAFFGQGTRLTVV.

V is TRBV4-2 and J is TRBJ1-3, with a weak D call TRBD1 (5 bases). CDR3 size: 18 residues. Per the germline V gene, CDR1 is LGHNA and CDR2 is YNFKEQ. V was shortened by 2 bases and J by 0 bases, with 17 bases between the two germline ends. For the CDR3, the DNA is TGTGCCAGCAGCCAACATCGAGGGGAGGCTTACTCTGGAAACACCATATATTTT. This gives the protein CASSQHRGEAYSGNTIYF.

V and J are TRBV5-1 and TRBJ1-4; no clear D gene. Trimming took 0 bases from V and 8 from J, leaving 14 bases between them. The CDR3 is 15 residues long. The germline V gene has CDR1 SGHRS and CDR2 YFSETQ. This CDR3 is CASSLARMGGEKLFF. CDR3 sequence (DNA): TGCGCCAGCAGCTTGGCCAGGATGGGAGGCGAAAAACTGTTTTTT.

This rearrangement joins TRBV2 to TRBJ2-5; TRBD2 matches 10 bases. This CDR3 spans 15 amino acids. Trimming cost V 7 bases and J 4 bases; bases outside gene matches: 9. Germline V gene sequence: CDR1 SNHLY, CDR2 FYNNEI. The CDR3 region has the DNA TGTGCCAGCACCCCTAGAGCTAGCGGGGGAGAGACCCAGTACTTC. As protein: CASTPRASGGETQYF. Full variable domain (rest looked up from reference TRBV2 and TRBJ2-5): EPEVTQTPSHQVTQMGQEVILRCVPISNHLYFYWYRQILGQKVEFLVSFYNNEISEKSEIFDDQFSVERPDGSNFTLKIRSTKLEDSAMYFCASTPRASGGETQYFGPGTRLLVL.

V is TRBV7-3 and J is TRBJ2-7; TRBD1 agrees at 9 bases. This CDR3 has 15 amino acids. The germline CDR1 and CDR2 sequences are SGHTA and FQGTGA. With 4 bases clipped from V and 5 bases from J, the junction kept 9 bases outside the gene matches. As DNA, the CDR3 is TGTGCCAGCAGCTCTGGGACAGGGAGGAAACACGAGCAGTACTTC. Translating gives CASSSGTGRKHEQYF.

This chain links TRBV27 with TRBJ2-7, with 10 positions matching TRBD2. The germline gives CDR1 MNHEY, CDR2 SMNVEV (reference sequence). Trimming took 6 bases from V and 0 from J; bases not matched to a gene: 8. The CDR3 spans 16 residues. DNA for the CDR3: TGTGCCAGCAGACCCTTCGCTAGCGGGGGCTCCTACGAGCAGTACTTC. Protein product: CASRPFASGGSYEQYF.